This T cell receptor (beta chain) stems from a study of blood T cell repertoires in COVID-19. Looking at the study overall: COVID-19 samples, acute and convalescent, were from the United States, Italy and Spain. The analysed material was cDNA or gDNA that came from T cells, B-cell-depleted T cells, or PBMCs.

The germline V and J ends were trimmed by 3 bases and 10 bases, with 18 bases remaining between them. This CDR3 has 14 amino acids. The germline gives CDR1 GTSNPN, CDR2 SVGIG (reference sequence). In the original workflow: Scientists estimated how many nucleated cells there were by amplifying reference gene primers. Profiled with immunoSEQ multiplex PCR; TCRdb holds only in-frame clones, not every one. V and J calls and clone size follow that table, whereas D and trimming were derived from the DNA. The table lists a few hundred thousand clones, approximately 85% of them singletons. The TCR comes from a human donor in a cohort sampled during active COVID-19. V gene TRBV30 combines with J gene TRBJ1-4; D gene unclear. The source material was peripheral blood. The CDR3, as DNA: TGTGCCTGGAGGTCGGCGTCGAGGGCCGGAAAACTGTTTTTT. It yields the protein CAWRSASRAGKLFF.